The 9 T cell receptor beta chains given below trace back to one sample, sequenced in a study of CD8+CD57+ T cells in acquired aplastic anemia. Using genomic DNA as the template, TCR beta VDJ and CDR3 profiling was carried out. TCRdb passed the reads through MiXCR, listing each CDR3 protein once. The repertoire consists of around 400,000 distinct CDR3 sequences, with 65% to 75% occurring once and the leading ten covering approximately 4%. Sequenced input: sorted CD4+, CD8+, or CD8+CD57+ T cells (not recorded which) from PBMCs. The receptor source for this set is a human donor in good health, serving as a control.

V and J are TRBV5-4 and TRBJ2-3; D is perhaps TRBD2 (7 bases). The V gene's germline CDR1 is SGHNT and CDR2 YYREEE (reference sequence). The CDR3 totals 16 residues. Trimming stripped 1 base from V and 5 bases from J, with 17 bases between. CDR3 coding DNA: TGTGCCAGCAGCTTGACGGGGGGCGGGTCCAGAGATACGCAGTATTTT. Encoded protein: CASSLTGGGSRDTQYF. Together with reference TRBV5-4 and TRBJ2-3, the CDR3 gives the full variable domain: ETGVTQSPTHLIKTRGQQVTLRCSSQSGHNTVSWYQQALGQGPQFIFQYYREEENGRGNFPPRFSGLQFPNYSSELNVNALELDDSALYLCASSLTGGGSRDTQYFGPGTRLTVL.

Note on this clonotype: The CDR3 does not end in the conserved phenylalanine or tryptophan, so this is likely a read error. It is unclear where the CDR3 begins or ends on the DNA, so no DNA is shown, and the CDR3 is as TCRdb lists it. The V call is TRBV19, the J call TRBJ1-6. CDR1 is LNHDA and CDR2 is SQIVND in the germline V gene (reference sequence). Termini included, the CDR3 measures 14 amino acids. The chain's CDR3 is CASSTEPLDSPLHC.

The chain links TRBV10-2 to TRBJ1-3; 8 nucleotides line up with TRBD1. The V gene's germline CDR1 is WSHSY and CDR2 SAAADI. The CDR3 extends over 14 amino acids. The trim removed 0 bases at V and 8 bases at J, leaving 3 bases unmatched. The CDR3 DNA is TGCGCCAGCAGTGAGTCGGGACAGGTCGACACCATATATTTT. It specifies CASSESGQVDTIYF.

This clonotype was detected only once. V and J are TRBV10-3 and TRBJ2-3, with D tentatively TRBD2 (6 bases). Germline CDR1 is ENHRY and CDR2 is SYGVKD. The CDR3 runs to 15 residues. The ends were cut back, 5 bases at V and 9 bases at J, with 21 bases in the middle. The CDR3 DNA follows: TGTGCCATCAGTAGTTACGGGGAGGACATGCAGACGCAGTATTTT. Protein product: CAISSYGEDMQTQYF.

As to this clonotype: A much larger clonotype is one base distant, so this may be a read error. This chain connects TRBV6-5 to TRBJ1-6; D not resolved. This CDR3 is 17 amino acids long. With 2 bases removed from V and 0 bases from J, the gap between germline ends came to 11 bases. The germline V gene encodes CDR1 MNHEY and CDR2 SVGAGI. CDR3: CASSYTPWGSYNSPLHF. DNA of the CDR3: TGTGCCAGCAGTTACACTCCGTGGGGCTCCTATAATTCACCCCTCCACTTT.

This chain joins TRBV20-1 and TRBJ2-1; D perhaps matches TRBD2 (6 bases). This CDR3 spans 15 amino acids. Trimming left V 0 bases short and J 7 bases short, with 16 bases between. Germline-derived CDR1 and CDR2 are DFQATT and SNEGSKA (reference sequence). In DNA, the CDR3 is TGCAGTGCTAGAGATCAAATTGGCGGGGCTAATGAGCAGTTCTTC. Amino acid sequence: CSARDQIGGANEQFF.

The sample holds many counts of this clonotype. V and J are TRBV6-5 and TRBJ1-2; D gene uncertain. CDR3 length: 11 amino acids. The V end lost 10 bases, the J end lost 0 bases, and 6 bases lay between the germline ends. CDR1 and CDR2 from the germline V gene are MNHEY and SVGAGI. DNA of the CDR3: TGTGCCATCCGAGCTAACTATGGCTACACCTTC. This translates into CAIRANYGYTF.

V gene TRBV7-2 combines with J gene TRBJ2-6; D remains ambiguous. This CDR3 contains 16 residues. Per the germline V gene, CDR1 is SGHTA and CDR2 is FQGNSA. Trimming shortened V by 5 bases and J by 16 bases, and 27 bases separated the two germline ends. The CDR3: CASSSRAESSGEQLTF. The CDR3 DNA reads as TGTGCCAGCAGCAGTCGCGCTGAATCATCGGGCGAGCAGCTGACTTTC.

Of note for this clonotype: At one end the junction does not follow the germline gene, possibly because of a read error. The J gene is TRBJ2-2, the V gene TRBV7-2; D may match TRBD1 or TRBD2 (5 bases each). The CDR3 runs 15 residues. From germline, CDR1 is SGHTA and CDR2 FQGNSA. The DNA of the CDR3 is TGTGCCAGCAGCTTGCAGGGTGGTATCACCGGGGAGCCGTTTTTT. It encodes CASSLQGGITGEPFF.